A selection of T cell receptor beta chains follows, all from one sample in a study of cytomegalovirus exposure and HLA in healthy donors. Assay: immunoSEQ multiplex PCR; the TCRdb copy retains only in-frame clones and omits some. The data hold about 180,000 clones, with roughly 86% observed a single time. The sequencing input was PBMCs. The receptors derive from a man aged 18 to 35 in good health and CMV-seropositive. Each CDR3 is given with its conserved first and last residue. A D gene is named only where the DNA matches it firmly. Where a row states a size, it is once, few, many or the class of an expanded clone; other rows omit it.

v_call: TRBV11-2
d_call: TRBD1
clone_size: NA
j_call: TRBJ2-3
cdr3_nt: TGTGCCAGCAGCTTCCGGGACAGGGGGGCGGATACGCAGTATTTT
cdr3_aa: CASSFRDRGADTQYF

v_call: TRBV7-2
d_call: NA
clone_size: NA
j_call: TRBJ2-5
cdr3_nt: TGTGCCAGCAGCTTAGCAGGCGGAACGGAGACCCAGTACTTC
cdr3_aa: CASSLAGGTETQYF

v_call: TRBV2
d_call: TRBD1
clone_size: NA
j_call: TRBJ1-1
cdr3_nt: TGTGCCAGCAGTGAAGAGTCACGGCAGGGGGCATTGGTTTGGGGCACTGAAGCTTTCTTT
cdr3_aa: CASSEESRQGALVWGTEAFF

v_call: TRBV7-6
d_call: TRBD1
clone_size: NA
j_call: TRBJ2-7
cdr3_nt: TGTGCCAGCAGCTTCCGGACAGGGTTCTACGAGCAGTACTTC
cdr3_aa: CASSFRTGFYEQYF

v_call: TRBV9
d_call: NA
clone_size: NA
j_call: TRBJ1-2
cdr3_nt: TGTGCCAGCAGCCAAGGGGCAGGCTATGGCTACACCTTC
cdr3_aa: CASSQGAGYGYTF

v_call: TRBV5-1
d_call: TRBD1
clone_size: NA
j_call: TRBJ2-1
cdr3_nt: TGCGCCAGCAGCACCCGGGGCCGGGGACAGTACCTCAATGAGCAGTTCTTC
cdr3_aa: CASSTRGRGQYLNEQFF

v_call: TRBV6-5
d_call: NA
clone_size: NA
j_call: TRBJ1-1
cdr3_nt: TGTGCCAGCAGTAGGGGATCTGAAGCTTTCTTT
cdr3_aa: CASSRGSEAFF

v_call: TRBV7-4
d_call: NA
clone_size: NA
j_call: TRBJ2-7
cdr3_nt: TGTGCCAGCAGCTTAATCCTTGGGCACCCTCTGAGCGAGCAGTACTTC
cdr3_aa: CASSLILGHPLSEQYF

v_call: TRBV14
d_call: TRBD1
clone_size: NA
j_call: TRBJ1-4
cdr3_nt: TGTGCCAGCAGCCCTAGACAGGGGAATGAAAAACTGTTTTTT
cdr3_aa: CASSPRQGNEKLFF

v_call: TRBV5-1
d_call: TRBD1
clone_size: NA
j_call: TRBJ1-2
cdr3_nt: TGCGCCAGCAGCCTCGACAGGGGGAACTATGGCTACACCTTC
cdr3_aa: CASSLDRGNYGYTF

v_call: TRBV6-4
d_call: TRBD1
clone_size: NA
j_call: TRBJ1-4
cdr3_nt: TGTGCCAGCAGATCCCGACAGGGCGAAAAACTGTTTTTT
cdr3_aa: CASRSRQGEKLFF

v_call: TRBV6-5
d_call: TRBD2
clone_size: NA
j_call: TRBJ2-5
cdr3_nt: TGTGCCAGCAGTTACATTGGGGGGGAGGGCATGAAGACCCAGTACTTC
cdr3_aa: CASSYIGGEGMKTQYF

v_call: TRBV4-2
d_call: TRBD2
clone_size: NA
j_call: TRBJ2-7
cdr3_nt: TGTGCCAGCAGCTCAACTAGCGGGGATTCCTACGAGCAGTACTTC
cdr3_aa: CASSSTSGDSYEQYF

v_call: TRBV5-1
d_call: NA
clone_size: NA
j_call: TRBJ2-7
cdr3_nt: TGCGCCAGCAGCTTGGGCCGGGAACCCTACGAGCAGTACTTC
cdr3_aa: CASSLGREPYEQYF

v_call: TRBV18
d_call: NA
clone_size: NA
j_call: TRBJ2-1
cdr3_nt: TGTGCCAGCTCCCAGGGCAATGAGCAGTTCTTC
cdr3_aa: CASSQGNEQFF

v_call: TRBV5-1
d_call: TRBD1
clone_size: NA
j_call: TRBJ2-7
cdr3_nt: TGCGGGTCGGGGACAGGGTTTGGCGAGCAGTACTTC
cdr3_aa: CGSGTGFGEQYF

v_call: TRBV5-4
d_call: TRBD1
clone_size: NA
j_call: TRBJ1-1
cdr3_nt: TGTGCCAGCAGCTTGGATCCGAGACAGGGGGGGAACACTGAAGCTTTCTTT
cdr3_aa: CASSLDPRQGGNTEAFF

v_call: TRBV7-2
d_call: NA
clone_size: few
j_call: TRBJ2-7
cdr3_nt: TGTGCCAGCAGCTTAGTTACGGGCGAGCAGTACTTC
cdr3_aa: CASSLVTGEQYF

v_call: TRBV7-8
d_call: TRBD2
clone_size: NA
j_call: TRBJ2-1
cdr3_nt: TGTGCCAGCAGCACCAGACTAGCGGAGAACCCCTACAATGAGCAGTTCTTC
cdr3_aa: CASSTRLAENPYNEQFF

v_call: TRBV27
d_call: NA
clone_size: NA
j_call: TRBJ1-1
cdr3_nt: TGTGCCAGCAGTACCGCCGCAGGGTGGGAAACTGAAGCTTTCTTT
cdr3_aa: CASSTAAGWETEAFF

v_call: TRBV2
d_call: TRBD1
clone_size: NA
j_call: TRBJ1-5
cdr3_nt: TGTGCCAGCACCACGACAGGGATTAATCAGCCCCAGCATTTT
cdr3_aa: CASTTTGINQPQHF

v_call: TRBV4-3
d_call: NA
clone_size: NA
j_call: TRBJ2-1
cdr3_nt: TGCGCCAGCAGCCAATCCCCGGGACACTTAACGGAGAAGTTCTTC
cdr3_aa: CASSQSPGHLTEKFF

v_call: TRBV7-2
d_call: TRBD1
clone_size: NA
j_call: TRBJ2-5
cdr3_nt: TGTGCCAGCAGCTTAGAGGGGGCGTCTGAGACCCAGTACTTC
cdr3_aa: CASSLEGASETQYF

v_call: TRBV2
d_call: TRBD1
clone_size: NA
j_call: TRBJ2-1
cdr3_nt: TGTGCCAGCACCGACCTGCGAGGGGGCAGGTATGAGCAGTTCTTC
cdr3_aa: CASTDLRGGRYEQFF

v_call: TRBV29-1
d_call: NA
clone_size: NA
j_call: TRBJ2-5
cdr3_nt: TGCGGAGTCTCGGGTAGCCTAGAGACCCAGTACTTC
cdr3_aa: CGVSGSLETQYF

v_call: TRBV6-4
d_call: TRBD2
clone_size: many
j_call: TRBJ2-1
cdr3_nt: TGTGCCAGCAGCCCGACCGGGACTAGCGGGAGTGATGAGCAGTTCTTC
cdr3_aa: CASSPTGTSGSDEQFF

v_call: TRBV4-3
d_call: NA
clone_size: NA
j_call: TRBJ2-6
cdr3_nt: TGCGCCAGCAGCCAAGAGGAGGGAACCGGGGCCAACGTCCTGACTTTC
cdr3_aa: CASSQEEGTGANVLTF

v_call: TRBV6-1
d_call: TRBD1
clone_size: NA
j_call: TRBJ2-7
cdr3_nt: TGTGCCAGCAGTTCGGACAGGGGGCTAGGCGAGCAGTACTTC
cdr3_aa: CASSSDRGLGEQYF

v_call: TRBV27
d_call: TRBD1
clone_size: NA
j_call: TRBJ1-2
cdr3_nt: TGTGCCAGCAGTTTAGGTCAGGGGGCGGAATATGGCTACACCTTC
cdr3_aa: CASSLGQGAEYGYTF

v_call: TRBV13
d_call: TRBD2
clone_size: NA
j_call: TRBJ2-3
cdr3_nt: TGTGCCAGCAGCTCCCCCCTTACTAGCGGGGGGGTCACAGATACGCAGTATTTT
cdr3_aa: CASSSPLTSGGVTDTQYF

v_call: TRBV5-6
d_call: NA
clone_size: NA
j_call: TRBJ2-2
cdr3_nt: TGTGCCAGCAGAGTAGGACACTTTGGCACCGGGGAGCTGTTTTTT
cdr3_aa: CASRVGHFGTGELFF

v_call: TRBV30
d_call: TRBD1
clone_size: NA
j_call: TRBJ1-1
cdr3_nt: TGTGCCTGGAGTTACTCCGCGTTCAGGGGGCGCGGAGACACTGAAGCTTTCTTT
cdr3_aa: CAWSYSAFRGRGDTEAFF

v_call: TRBV27
d_call: TRBD1
clone_size: few
j_call: TRBJ2-1
cdr3_nt: TGTGCCAGCGCACCCGAGGGGGCTTTGGGGGCGTACAATGAGCAGTTCTTC
cdr3_aa: CASAPEGALGAYNEQFF

v_call: TRBV5-6
d_call: NA
clone_size: NA
j_call: TRBJ2-1
cdr3_nt: TGTGCCAGCAGCTTGTGGGGACTTAGCCTCGGTGAGCAGTTCTTC
cdr3_aa: CASSLWGLSLGEQFF

v_call: TRBV5-4
d_call: TRBD2
clone_size: once
j_call: TRBJ2-7
cdr3_nt: TGTGCCAGCAGCGCAACTAGCGGGATCACCTACGAGCAGTACTTC
cdr3_aa: CASSATSGITYEQYF

v_call: TRBV7-9
d_call: NA
clone_size: NA
j_call: TRBJ1-1
cdr3_nt: TGTGCCAGCAGCTTATATGCAGGGATGGGCACTGAAGCTTTCTTT
cdr3_aa: CASSLYAGMGTEAFF

v_call: TRBV6-1
d_call: NA
clone_size: NA
j_call: TRBJ1-1
cdr3_nt: TGTGCCAGCAGTGGCAGGGCGGACACTGAAGCTTTCTTT
cdr3_aa: CASSGRADTEAFF

v_call: TRBV5-4
d_call: TRBD2
clone_size: NA
j_call: TRBJ2-4
cdr3_nt: TGTGCCAGCAGCACGGCGGGACTAGCGGTTTCCAAAAACATTCAGTACTTC
cdr3_aa: CASSTAGLAVSKNIQYF

v_call: TRBV29-1
d_call: NA
clone_size: NA
j_call: TRBJ1-4
cdr3_nt: TGCAGCGGAAGGCGGGAGGGTGAAAAACTGTTTTTT
cdr3_aa: CSGRREGEKLFF

v_call: TRBV27
d_call: NA
clone_size: NA
j_call: TRBJ1-1
cdr3_nt: TGTGCCAGCAGTCCCCGGACCGGGATCACTGAAGCTTTCTTT
cdr3_aa: CASSPRTGITEAFF

v_call: TRBV2
d_call: TRBD2
clone_size: NA
j_call: TRBJ2-5
cdr3_nt: TGTGCCAGCACCGGACTAGCGGGAGAGACCCAGTACTTC
cdr3_aa: CASTGLAGETQYF

v_call: TRBV28
d_call: NA
clone_size: NA
j_call: TRBJ1-1
cdr3_nt: TGTGCCAGCAGTTTGGTAGCGGCACTGAACACTGAAGCTTTCTTT
cdr3_aa: CASSLVAALNTEAFF

v_call: TRBV7-9
d_call: TRBD1
clone_size: NA
j_call: TRBJ2-7
cdr3_nt: TGTGCCAGCAGCTTACGGACAGGGAGCTACGAGCAGTACTTC
cdr3_aa: CASSLRTGSYEQYF

v_call: TRBV29-1
d_call: NA
clone_size: NA
j_call: TRBJ2-1
cdr3_nt: TGCAGCGTTGTTCTCGAACGGTACAATGAGCAGTTCTTC
cdr3_aa: CSVVLERYNEQFF

v_call: TRBV27
d_call: TRBD1
clone_size: NA
j_call: TRBJ2-2
cdr3_nt: TGTGCCAGCAGTGCAACGCACAGGGGGCGCAACACCGGGGAGCTGTTTTTT
cdr3_aa: CASSATHRGRNTGELFF

v_call: TRBV6-5
d_call: TRBD2
clone_size: NA
j_call: TRBJ2-7
cdr3_nt: TGTGCCAGCAGTTACTCGGCTAGCGGGGCACGAGAGCAGTACTTC
cdr3_aa: CASSYSASGAREQYF

v_call: TRBV30
d_call: NA
clone_size: NA
j_call: TRBJ1-1
cdr3_nt: TGTGCCTGGAGCACAACAGAAGCTTTCTTT
cdr3_aa: CAWSTTEAFF

v_call: TRBV6-5
d_call: TRBD1
clone_size: NA
j_call: TRBJ1-3
cdr3_nt: TGTGCCAGCAGGCAAGAGGGGGCGGCTGGAAACACCATATATTTT
cdr3_aa: CASRQEGAAGNTIYF

v_call: TRBV7-8
d_call: TRBD2
clone_size: NA
j_call: TRBJ2-5
cdr3_nt: TGTGCCAGCAGCTTCCCCCGGACTAGCGGTCTCCAAGAGACCCAGTACTTC
cdr3_aa: CASSFPRTSGLQETQYF